This T cell receptor beta chain was found in a study of graft-versus-host responses after intestinal transplantation. Study information: Following induction with anti-thymocyte globulin, all recipients were given tacrolimus and steroids for two to four years.

Trimming at V came to 2 bases and at J to 3 bases, leaving 1 base not matched to a gene. Germline lookup yields CDR1 PRHDT and CDR2 FYEKMQ (reference sequence). CDR3 size: 13 residues. Irradiated, violet-dye-labeled stimulator cells, around 200,000 in number, were plated with around 200,000 CFSE-labeled responder cells. Upon completion of the reaction, proliferating CFSE-low responders, both CD3+CD4+ and CD3+CD8+, were sorted. Assay used: immunoSEQ multiplex PCR; TCRdb lists only in-frame clones, some missing. Among more than 13,000 clones listed, approximately 36% were seen once. Broader study findings: Some GvH clones were seen earlier in gut or blood, suggesting intestinal origin.

The material sequenced was alloreactive CD8+ T cells from a mixed lymphocyte reaction culture, taken before intestinal transplant. Subset of the sample: CFSE-low proliferating T cells sorted from roughly six-day pre-transplant mixed lymphocyte reaction (GvH or HvG direction). The clonotype was recovered from a human patient who received an intestinal transplant. The chain links TRBV13 to TRBJ2-7, with 7 bases identical to TRBD2. For the CDR3, the DNA is TGTGCCAGCAGCTTACTAGCGGACTACGAGCAGTACTTC. It yields the protein CASSLLADYEQYF.